This is a list of T cell receptor beta chains from one sample in a study of blood T cell repertoires in COVID-19. Generated by immunoSEQ multiplex PCR, the TCRdb table keeps only in-frame clones and is missing some. The table has 90,000 to 120,000 clones, 60% to 85% seen once; the top ten hold less than 2%. The material sequenced was peripheral blood. The receptors were gathered from a woman in her thirties or forties with acute or convalescent COVID-19. Each CDR3 is given with its conserved first and last residue. Part of the rows lack a size; the others show once, few, many or a class for expanded clones.

V gene	clone size	CDR3 length	CDR3 protein
TRBV4-2	-	16	CASSQDPQGRYNEQFF
TRBV5-6	-	14	CASSRAAGTYEQYF
TRBV29-1	-	15	CSVVPSGTTTDTQYF
TRBV9	-	13	CASSVADSYGYTF
TRBV5-1	-	15	CASSLDGGTNYGYTF
TRBV9	-	15	CASSARQAPDSPLHF
TRBV28	-	16	CASSPLAGVATDTQYF
TRBV11-3	-	13	CASSSGLVDTQYF
TRBV5-1	few	15	CASSSEDRPTDTQYF
TRBV4-3	-	18	CASSQDQLAGGSYNEQFF
TRBV29-1	few	13	CSVEKGASAEAFF
TRBV19	few	13	CASSTDSIQPQHF
TRBV7-9	-	16	CASSFSGTGGPDTQYF
TRBV3-1/TRBV3-2	few	13	CASRHQGRLPLHF
TRBV6-5	-	15	CASSPWGLSTDTQYF
TRBV3-1/TRBV3-2	-	16	CASSRHTGVSIYEQYF
TRBV10-3	-	15	CAISGGQGFNQPQHF